Judged by abundance, the clone carrying this TCR beta chain is medium-sized. The antigen remains unidentified. Treatment denoted: randomized to nivolumab then ipilimumab (arm A) or the reverse (arm B). Using immunoSEQ multiplex PCR, the repertoire was profiled, and TCRdb retains in-frame clones only, with some absent. Of about 2,300 clones in the sample, under 25% are singletons; the top ten hold around 4.1%. This record belongs to a study of sequential checkpoint blockade in melanoma. Study-wide background: TCRbeta immunosequencing was performed on DNA from roughly 90 pretreatment melanoma tumor samples. Study-level results: Rising tumor T-cell fraction and clonality meant about 30 times likelier benefit.

Trimming removed 6 bases at V and 5 bases at J, with 14 bases between. The CDR3 sequence is 14 residues long. Germline loops: CDR1 SGHNT, CDR2 YENEEA. Material: tumor tissue (inferred from file names), obtained from a patient given nivolumab and ipilimumab in sequence. This sequence originates from a human donor with melanoma. The J gene is TRBJ2-1, the V gene TRBV11-3; D not resolved. This CDR3 is CASRQTPQHNEQFF. The CDR3 bases are TGTGCCAGCAGACAAACCCCCCAGCACAATGAGCAGTTCTTC.